This TCR beta chain was sequenced for a study of blood T cell repertoires in COVID-19. In assigning cohorts, the study relied on participant-reported clinical history. Recovery meant two consecutive negative NP/OP PCR tests, professional clearance, or resolved symptoms. This clone has just a few counts. Germline V gene sequence: CDR1 LGHDT, CDR2 YNNKEL (reference sequence). There are 14 residues in the CDR3. V was clipped by 1 base and J by 6 bases, with 9 bases between them. Produced via immunoSEQ multiplex PCR; TCRdb's table is partial and in-frame only. This table has roughly 190,000 clones, roughly 82% appearing once.

This clonotype was obtained from a man aged 40-55 years who had recovered from COVID-19. This chain links TRBV3-1 (or the pseudogene TRBV3-2) with TRBJ2-2, with a weak D call TRBD2 (5 bases). Specimen: PBMCs or T cells enriched from blood (not recorded which). CDR3 bases: TGTGCCAGCAGCCAAGTTGAGGGATCCGGGGAGCTGTTTTTT. The encoded protein is CASSQVEGSGELFF.